This TCR beta chain was recovered during a study of blood T cell repertoires in COVID-19. Study-wide background: Sites across the United States, Italy and Spain contributed samples from acute and convalescent COVID-19. Sample material is recorded as cDNA or gDNA derived from T cells, B-cell-depleted T cells, or PBMCs.

Generated by immunoSEQ multiplex PCR, the TCRdb table keeps only in-frame clones and is missing some. The sample lists about 14,000 clones; about 83% were seen once. CDR1 SGHRS and CDR2 YFSETQ come from the germline V gene. This CDR3 region has 16 residues. Trimming took 4 bases from V and 2 from J, leaving 16 bases between them. The material sequenced was peripheral blood. The sequence was obtained from a woman in her sixties or seventies with acute or convalescent COVID-19. V is TRBV5-1 and J is TRBJ1-3; perhaps TRBD1 as D (5 bases). CDR3 sequence reads: CASSGGTSGPGNTIYF. The DNA for the CDR3 is TGCGCCAGCAGCGGAGGGACCTCGGGGCCTGGAAACACCATATATTTT.